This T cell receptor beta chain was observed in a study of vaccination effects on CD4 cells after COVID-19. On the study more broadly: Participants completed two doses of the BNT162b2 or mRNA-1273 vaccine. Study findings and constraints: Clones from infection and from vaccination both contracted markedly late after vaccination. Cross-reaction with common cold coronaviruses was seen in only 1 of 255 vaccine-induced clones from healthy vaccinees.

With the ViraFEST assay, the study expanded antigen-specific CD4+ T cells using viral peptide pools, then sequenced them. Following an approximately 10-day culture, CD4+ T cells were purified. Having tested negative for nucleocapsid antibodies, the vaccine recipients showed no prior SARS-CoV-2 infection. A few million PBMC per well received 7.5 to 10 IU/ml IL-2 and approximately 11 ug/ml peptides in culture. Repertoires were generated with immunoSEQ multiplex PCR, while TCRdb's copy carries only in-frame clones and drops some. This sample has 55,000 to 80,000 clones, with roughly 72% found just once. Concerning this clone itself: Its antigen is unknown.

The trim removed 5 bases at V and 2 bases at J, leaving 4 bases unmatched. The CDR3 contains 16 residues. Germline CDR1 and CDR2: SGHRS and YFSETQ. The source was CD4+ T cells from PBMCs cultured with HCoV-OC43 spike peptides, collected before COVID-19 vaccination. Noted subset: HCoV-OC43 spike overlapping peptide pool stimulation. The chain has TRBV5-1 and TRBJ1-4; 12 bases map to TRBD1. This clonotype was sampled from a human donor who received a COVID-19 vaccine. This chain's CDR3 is CASRGTGGLTNEKLFF. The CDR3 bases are TGCGCCAGCAGAGGGACAGGGGGCCTCACTAATGAAAAACTGTTTTTT.